The clone carrying this T cell receptor (beta chain) was recorded only once. TCRdb keeps only in-frame clones here, not all; method: immunoSEQ multiplex PCR. The table shows tens of thousands of clones, with 80% to 90% occurring only once. This specimen belongs to a study of T cell changes during pregnancy in multiple sclerosis. V lost 1 base and J 0 bases, leaving 13 bases between the germline ends. The length of the CDR3 is 16 residues. Germline assignment: CDR1 MGHRA and CDR2 YSYEKL. The chain joins TRBV4-1 to TRBJ2-7; D may be TRBD1 (5 bases). This receptor was taken from a female donor with multiple sclerosis, enrolled in a pregnancy study. Sample: CD8+ T cells from peripheral blood mononuclear cells, taken before pregnancy. This CDR3 is CASSQVELQDSYEQYF. The CDR3 coding sequence is TGCGCCAGCAGCCAAGTTGAGCTACAGGACTCCTACGAGCAGTACTTC.